This T cell receptor beta chain was identified during a study of metastatic and nonmetastatic thyroid tumors. Patients underwent thyroid surgery, and none had received any treatment before it. TCRdb re-called the PCR reads with MiXCR. Here the sample spans over 9,000 clones, 9% to 15% being singletons. The table lists this clone with many counts. The CDR3 runs to 16 residues. The V gene lost 0 bases and the J gene lost 6 bases, with 12 bases spanning the gap. Germline V gives CDR1 MGHRA, CDR2 YSYEKL. V usage is TRBV4-1 and J usage is TRBJ1-6; tentatively, D is TRBD1 (5 bases). Sequencing was carried out using blood. The TCR comes from a female donor with papillary thyroid cancer or a benign thyroid nodule (not recorded which). Some clones in this sample may be carry-over from other donors' samples. The DNA for the CDR3 is TGCGCCAGCAGCCAAGATCCGGGGAGGGGTAATTCACCCCTCCACTTT. Protein product: CASSQDPGRGNSPLHF.